This T cell receptor beta chain was sequenced in a study of shared clonotypes between healthy human individuals. The data were produced by immunoSEQ multiplex PCR, yet TCRdb's version contains in-frame clones alone and is incomplete. Here the sample spans fewer than 600,000 clones, around 74% being singletons. CDR3 length: 13 residues. Germline CDR1 reads ENHRY; CDR2 reads SYGVKD. Between the trimmed V and J ends, which lost 0 bases and 4 bases, there was a span of 7 bases. This TCR derives from a woman aged 40 to 49 in good health. Some clones in this sample may be carry-over from other donors' samples. Specimen: PBMCs. V is TRBV10-3 and J is TRBJ2-7; D is unclear. The CDR3 sequence is CAISESGRYEQYF. The DNA for the CDR3 is TGTGCCATCAGTGAGTCCGGACGATACGAGCAGTACTTC.